This entry lists 20 T cell receptor beta chains sequenced from one sample in a study of T cell responses to AZD1222 COVID-19 vaccine. Libraries were prepared by immunoSEQ multiplex PCR; TCRdb keeps only in-frame clonotypes and omits some of them. In the table there are over 100,000 clones, approximately 91% of which are singletons. The sample here was peripheral blood, taken on day 0 of AZD1222 vaccination. The receptor source for this set is an adult in good health.

The rearrangement links TRBV19 to TRBJ2-7; TRBD2 is a possible D gene (5 bases). Trimming pared 5 bases from V and 7 bases from J, leaving 15 bases between. Per germline, CDR1 LNHDA and CDR2 SQIVND (reference sequence). The CDR3 has 13 residues. The CDR3 sequence: CASSRTAGGEQYF. CDR3 in DNA: TGTGCCAGTAGTCGGACTGCGGGTGGGGAGCAGTACTTC.

The chain joins TRBV28 to TRBJ1-1; D not resolved. The CDR3 contains 12 residues. The V gene lost 10 bases and the J gene lost 3 bases, with 12 bases spanning the gap. Germline-derived CDR1 and CDR2 are MDHEN and SYDVKM. This CDR3 is CATLGPYTEAFF. The CDR3 nucleotides read TGTGCCACCCTCGGACCGTACACTGAAGCTTTCTTT. Full variable domain (missing parts from reference TRBV28 and TRBJ1-1): DVKVTQSSRYLVKRTGEKVFLECVQDMDHENMFWYRQDPGLGLRLIYFSYDVKMKEKGDIPEGYSVSREKKERFSLILESASTNQTSMYLCATLGPYTEAFFGQGTRLTVV.

This clone was seen once. The chain recombines TRBV11-3 with TRBJ2-3; D not certain. The CDR3 is 13 residues long. Germline assignment: CDR1 SGHNT and CDR2 YENEEA. Trimming removed 3 bases at V and 0 bases at J, with 4 bases between. CDR3 DNA: TGTGCCAGCAGCTTCTCTAGCACAGATACGCAGTATTTT. Protein sequence: CASSFSSTDTQYF.

The genes are TRBV19 and TRBJ2-7; D gene uncertain. The CDR3 is made up of 14 amino acids. The V gene's germline CDR1 is LNHDA and CDR2 SQIVND (reference sequence). V lost 6 bases, J lost 1 base, and 13 bases lay in between. CDR3 DNA sequence: TGTGCCAGTAGCCCGGACCTTCAGTCCTACGAGCAGTACTTC. Protein product: CASSPDLQSYEQYF.

This chain uses TRBV28 with TRBJ2-5, with 7 bases matching TRBD2. The V and J ends lost 7 bases and 6 bases, in that order; junction bases with no gene match: 11. CDR3 size: 14 residues. CDR1 is MDHEN and CDR2 is SYDVKM in the germline V gene. CDR3 sequence: CASTLGGGLKTQYF. The CDR3 bases are TGTGCCAGCACCCTGGGGGGAGGGCTCAAGACCCAGTACTTC.

The CDR3 sequence is CASSTTTSGSFNEQFF. CDR3 nucleotide sequence: TGTGCCAGTAGTACCACGACTAGCGGGAGCTTCAATGAGCAGTTCTTC. The chain joins TRBV19 to TRBJ2-1; TRBD2 aligns across 12 bases. The ends lost 4 bases at V and 6 bases at J; junction bases unmatched: 7. Germline CDR1 reads LNHDA; CDR2 reads SQIVND (reference sequence). This CDR3 is built from 16 residues.

CDR3 residues: CAISESTLATNEKLFF. The CDR3 DNA is TGTGCCATCAGTGAGTCGACCCTTGCAACTAATGAAAAACTGTTTTTT. The V gene is TRBV10-3, the J gene TRBJ1-4, with D unclear. Germline V gene data show CDR1 as ENHRY and CDR2 as SYGVKD. This CDR3 has 16 residues. Trimming removed 0 bases from V and 0 bases from J, with 8 bases in between.

The chain couples TRBV6-6 to TRBJ2-5; 7 bases align to TRBD1. Germline CDR1 is MNHNY and CDR2 is SVGAGI (reference sequence). The junction had 5 bases not matched to a gene; V was cut back by 2 bases and J by 2 bases. This CDR3 region has 15 residues. The CDR3 here is CASSYPGQQQETQYF. Written as DNA, the CDR3 is TGTGCCAGCAGTTACCCGGGACAGCAACAAGAGACCCAGTACTTC.

The chain is built from TRBV6-5 and TRBJ1-6; D remains ambiguous. The germline gives CDR1 MNHEY, CDR2 SVGAGI. This CDR3 region has 14 residues. With 2 bases removed from V and 9 bases from J, the gap between germline ends came to 11 bases. Here the CDR3 DNA reads TGTGCCAGCAGTTACAGGGATGAGATTTCACCCCTCCACTTT. It yields the protein CASSYRDEISPLHF.

The chain uses TRBV19 and TRBJ1-2; D gene ambiguous. Trimming removed 5 bases from V and 5 bases from J, with 12 bases in between. The germline V gene has CDR1 LNHDA and CDR2 SQIVND (reference sequence). The CDR3 is made up of 13 amino acids. The CDR3 DNA is TGTGCCAGTAGTCCCTGGGCTACGTATGGCTACACCTTC. This sequence encodes CASSPWATYGYTF.

This chain uses TRBV10-1 with TRBJ1-5; weak D call: TRBD1 (6 bases). The CDR3 length is 12 residues. The ends were cut back, 8 bases at V and 4 bases at J, with 9 bases in the middle. Germline CDR1 and CDR2: WNHNN and SYGVQD (reference sequence). CDR3 bases: TGCGCCAGCGGTACAGGGAATCAGCCCCAGCATTTT. Translating gives CASGTGNQPQHF.

The rearrangement links TRBV5-1 to TRBJ1-4, with D possibly TRBD1 on 5 matching bases. V lost 2 bases, J lost 1 base, and 6 bases lay in between. Germline CDR1 reads SGHRS; CDR2 reads YFSETQ. The CDR3 totals 14 residues. CDR3 sequence (DNA): TGCGCCAGCAGCTTTGGGGGAACTAATGAAAAACTGTTTTTT. It encodes CASSFGGTNEKLFF. Based on the CDR3 plus reference TRBV5-1 and TRBJ1-4, the full variable domain is KAGVTQTPRYLIKTRGQQVTLSCSPISGHRSVSWYQQTPGQGLQFLFEYFSETQRNKGNFPGRFSGRQFSNSRSEMNVSTLELGDSALYLCASSFGGTNEKLFFGSGTQLSVL.

The CDR3 here is CASSPRAGTRDEQFF. The CDR3 DNA reads TGTGCCAGCTCACCACGGGCAGGGACTAGGGATGAGCAGTTCTTC. The chain links TRBV18 to TRBJ2-1; 8 bases align to TRBD2. Trimming at V came to 1 base and at J to 8 bases, leaving 7 bases not matched to a gene. Germline values: CDR1 KGHSH, CDR2 LQKENI. CDR3 length equals 15 residues. Full variable domain (remainder filled in from reference TRBV18 and TRBJ2-1): NAGVMQNPRHLVRRRGQEARLRCSPMKGHSHVYWYRQLPEEGLKFMVYLQKENIIDESGMPKERFSAEFPKEGPSILRIQQVVRGDSAAYFCASSPRAGTRDEQFFGPGTRLTVL.

This chain connects TRBV19 to TRBJ1-5; D is unresolved. This CDR3 spans 13 amino acids. In germline, CDR1 is LNHDA, CDR2 SQIVND (reference sequence). V shed 1 base and J shed 3 bases, with 4 bases lying between them. CDR3 nucleotide sequence: TGTGCCAGTAGTATAGGACCCAATCAGCCCCAGCATTTT. Its protein product is CASSIGPNQPQHF.

This clone was detected only once. V gene TRBV5-1 combines with J gene TRBJ1-1; D may be TRBD1 (5 bases). With 2 bases removed from V and 0 bases from J, the gap between germline ends came to 8 bases. Germline-derived CDR1 and CDR2 are SGHRS and YFSETQ. This CDR3 comprises 14 residues. The DNA of the CDR3 is TGCGCCAGCAGCTTCGGGACGGTGAACACTGAAGCTTTCTTT. Its translation is CASSFGTVNTEAFF.

The chain has TRBV27 and TRBJ2-7; D remains ambiguous. This CDR3 contains 14 residues. Trimming pared 1 base from V and 1 base from J, leaving 8 bases between. In germline, CDR1 is MNHEY, CDR2 SMNVEV (reference sequence). In nucleotides, the CDR3 is TGTGCCAGCAGTTTATACGGCAGTTCCTACGAGCAGTACTTC. Its translation: CASSLYGSSYEQYF.

This clone has only one observation. This sequence joins TRBV28 and TRBJ2-7, with TRBD1 identical over 8 bases. The CDR3 contains 14 residues. V gave up 5 bases and J gave up 7 bases; unmatched junction bases: 10. The germline gives CDR1 MDHEN, CDR2 SYDVKM. Here the CDR3 reads CASSPGTGLREQYF. The CDR3 DNA reads as TGTGCCAGCAGTCCCGGGACAGGCCTACGAGAGCAGTACTTC.

This clone was seen only once. The rearrangement joins TRBV19 to TRBJ1-1, with D maybe TRBD1 (5 bases). CDR1 is LNHDA and CDR2 is SQIVND in the germline V gene (reference sequence). V was cut by 5 bases and J by 6 bases, with 16 bases left in between. The CDR3 covers 14 residues. The CDR3 region is CASSLWSGVAEAFF. As DNA, the CDR3 is TGTGCCAGTAGTTTATGGTCGGGGGTCGCTGAAGCTTTCTTT. Using reference TRBV19 and TRBJ1-1 for the parts outside the CDR3, the full variable domain is DGGITQSPKYLFRKEGQNVTLSCEQNLNHDAMYWYRQDPGQGLRLIYYSQIVNDFQKGDIAEGYSVSREKKESFPLTVTSAQKNPTAFYLCASSLWSGVAEAFFGQGTRLTVV.

The chain combines TRBV27 with TRBJ2-2; 7 bases map to TRBD2. CDR3 length: 14 amino acids. Looked up from germline, CDR1 is MNHEY and CDR2 is SMNVEV (reference sequence). With V trimmed by 6 bases and J by 5 bases, 6 bases remained unmatched. This chain's CDR3 is CASRASGMTGELFF. The DNA for the CDR3 is TGTGCCAGCAGAGCTAGCGGTATGACCGGGGAGCTGTTTTTT.

V usage is TRBV6-6 and J usage is TRBJ1-3; D possibly corresponds to TRBD1 (5 bases). With 3 bases removed from V and 2 bases from J, the gap between germline ends came to 8 bases. Germline CDR1 reads MNHNY; CDR2 reads SVGAGI (reference sequence). The CDR3 runs 14 residues. The CDR3, as DNA: TGTGCCAGCAGTTATTCAGGGACTGGAAACACCATATATTTT. This sequence encodes CASSYSGTGNTIYF.